Listed here are 18 T cell receptor beta chains from one sample, sequenced in a study of cytomegalovirus exposure and HLA in healthy donors. The protocol was immunoSEQ multiplex PCR, while the TCRdb copy is restricted to in-frame clones and leaves out a portion. The sample holds approximately 190,000 clones, roughly 84% seen once. The material sequenced was PBMCs. The receptors shown here come from a man aged 18 to 29 in good health and CMV-seropositive.

The V call is TRBV9, the J call TRBJ2-7, with 9 bases identical to TRBD2. Germline V lookup: CDR1 SGDLS, CDR2 YYNGEE. This CDR3 comprises 15 residues. J gave up 2 bases and V 4 bases, and 7 bases lay outside the gene matches. CDR3 sequence reads: CASSPRLADPYEQYF. DNA for the CDR3: TGTGCCAGCAGCCCGAGACTAGCGGATCCCTACGAGCAGTACTTC.

The chain recombines TRBV4-1 with TRBJ2-2; tentative D call: TRBD1 (6 bases). The V end lost 5 bases, the J end lost 3 bases, and 19 bases lay between the germline ends. The germline V gene has CDR1 MGHRA and CDR2 YSYEKL. The length of the CDR3 is 17 residues. This CDR3 reads CASSALGGGRDTGELFF. The CDR3 DNA is TGCGCCAGCAGCGCCCTGGGTGGGGGCCGGGACACCGGGGAGCTGTTTTTT.

This clone has just a few counts. The chain joins TRBV13 to TRBJ2-7; TRBD1 matches 9 bases. The CDR3 is made up of 14 amino acids. The germline V gene encodes CDR1 PRHDT and CDR2 FYEKMQ (reference sequence). V gave up 5 bases and J gave up 4 bases; unmatched junction bases: 6. The CDR3 loop reads CASSAGQGRYEQYF. The CDR3 DNA follows: TGTGCCAGCAGCGCCGGACAGGGGCGGTACGAGCAGTACTTC.

For this clone: A single base separates this from a much larger clone, so it may be a read error. The rearrangement uses TRBV9 and TRBJ2-3; 11 nucleotides match TRBD2. The CDR3 has 15 amino acids. The ends lost 3 bases at V and 1 base at J; junction bases unmatched: 1. Germline V CDR1 and CDR2: SGDLS, YYNGEE. CDR3 region: CASSEGLAGTDTQYF. The CDR3 region has the DNA TGTGCCAGCAGCGAGGGACTAGCGGGCACAGATACGCAGTATTTT.

The chain joins TRBV9 to TRBJ1-1; perhaps TRBD1 as D (5 bases). The germline V gene has CDR1 SGDLS and CDR2 YYNGEE. Trimming cost V 3 bases and J 0 bases, with 12 bases left between them. The CDR3 spans 15 residues. In DNA form, the CDR3 reads TGTGCCAGCAGCGCCCACGCGGGGCTGAACACTGAAGCTTTCTTT. Protein sequence: CASSAHAGLNTEAFF.

This rearrangement joins TRBV30 to TRBJ1-4, with D hard to call. Trimming left V 3 bases short and J 7 bases short, with 12 bases between. The CDR3 has 13 amino acids. Germline CDR1 GTSNPN, CDR2 SVGIG (reference sequence). The CDR3 loop reads CAWSGWQSEKLFF. The CDR3 DNA follows: TGTGCCTGGAGCGGGTGGCAGAGTGAAAAACTGTTTTTT.

The chain is built from TRBV29-1 and TRBJ2-7; TRBD1 aligns across 7 bases. Germline values: CDR1 SQVTM, CDR2 ANQGSEA. The length of the CDR3 is 13 residues. Losses at the gene ends were 4 bases for V and 1 base for J; bases not matched to a gene: 4. The CDR3 region is CSVGTGESYEQYF. The CDR3, as DNA: TGCAGCGTTGGAACAGGGGAGTCCTACGAGCAGTACTTC.

The chain has TRBV27 and TRBJ2-3; 16 positions match TRBD2. The CDR3 sequence is 17 residues long. V trimming: 3 bases; J trimming: 7 bases; junction bases outside the gene matches: 7. Germline values: CDR1 MNHEY, CDR2 SMNVEV (reference sequence). For the CDR3, the DNA is TGTGCCAGCAGTTTTCCGGGACTAGCGGGAGGGCCGAATACGCAGTATTTT. Translation: CASSFPGLAGGPNTQYF.

J is TRBJ2-5 and V is TRBV9; 12 bases map to TRBD2. Germline V gene data show CDR1 as SGDLS and CDR2 as YYNGEE. Trimming took 0 bases from V and 2 from J; bases not matched to a gene: 5. The CDR3 runs to 17 residues. The CDR3 reads CASSVGASGRGQETQYF. CDR3 nucleotides: TGTGCCAGCAGCGTAGGGGCTAGCGGGAGGGGACAAGAGACCCAGTACTTC.

This chain connects TRBV9 to TRBJ2-6; no clear D gene. V lost 4 bases and J lost 0, with 11 bases in between. The CDR3 is made up of 16 amino acids. CDR1 is SGDLS and CDR2 is YYNGEE in the germline V gene. In nucleotides, the CDR3 is TGTGCCAGCAGCACAATCAGAGGCTCTGGGGCCAACGTCCTGACTTTC. Its translation is CASSTIRGSGANVLTF.

The V and J genes are TRBV28 and TRBJ2-3; 10 bases line up with TRBD2. This CDR3 spans 17 amino acids. CDR1 MDHEN and CDR2 SYDVKM come from the germline V gene. The V segment lost 5 bases and the J segment 0 bases; nucleotides outside the gene matches: 8. CDR3 DNA sequence: TGTGCCAGCAGTACATCCAGACTAGCGGGTAGCACAGATACGCAGTATTTT. Translation gives CASSTSRLAGSTDTQYF.

V and J are TRBV13 and TRBJ2-2; D is uncertain. Looked up from germline, CDR1 is PRHDT and CDR2 is FYEKMQ (reference sequence). This CDR3 is built from 14 residues. V lost 4 bases and J 5 bases, leaving 11 bases between the germline ends. This CDR3 is CASSSWVETGELFF. The CDR3, as DNA: TGTGCCAGCAGCTCTTGGGTGGAGACCGGGGAGCTGTTTTTT.

This clone was picked up a small number of times. The chain is built from TRBV2 and TRBJ2-7; a possible D gene is TRBD1 (6 bases). Germline V lookup: CDR1 SNHLY, CDR2 FYNNEI. This CDR3 contains 11 residues. V gave up 5 bases and J gave up 4 bases, with 6 bases separating them. In nucleotides, the CDR3 is TGTGCCAGCAGTACAGGGTACGAGCAGTACTTC. Protein product: CASSTGYEQYF.

This chain connects TRBV18 to TRBJ2-3; 10 bases are shared with TRBD2. Looked up from germline, CDR1 is KGHSH and CDR2 is LQKENI. The CDR3 length is 16 residues. With 3 bases clipped from V and 2 bases from J, the junction kept 5 bases outside the gene matches. CDR3: CASSPVAGGVTDTQYF. The DNA of the CDR3 is TGTGCCAGCTCACCGGTAGCGGGAGGCGTCACAGATACGCAGTATTTT.

The gene calls are TRBV28 and TRBJ1-5, with 7 bases lining up with TRBD1. Germline loops: CDR1 MDHEN, CDR2 SYDVKM. J gave up 5 bases and V 5 bases, and 6 bases lay outside the gene matches. The CDR3 is made up of 14 amino acids. This CDR3 is CASSKDRAHQPQHF. The CDR3 DNA reads TGTGCCAGCAGTAAAGACAGGGCCCATCAGCCCCAGCATTTT.

The V call is TRBV6-6, the J call TRBJ2-3, with D possibly TRBD1 on 6 matching bases. The ends were cut back, 4 bases at V and 5 bases at J, with 13 bases in the middle. Per germline, CDR1 MNHNY and CDR2 SVGAGI (reference sequence). This CDR3 has 14 amino acids. The CDR3 sequence is CASSLAGEKDTQYF. The DNA for the CDR3 is TGTGCCAGCAGTTTGGCAGGGGAAAAAGATACGCAGTATTTT.

V usage is TRBV6-1 and J usage is TRBJ1-4; the D is unclear. Germline CDR1 and CDR2: MNHNS and SASEGT. CDR3 length: 13 residues. V lost 7 bases, J lost 8 bases, and 14 bases lay in between. The CDR3 is CASTGPQREKLFF. As DNA, the CDR3 is TGTGCCAGCACCGGGCCTCAGCGGGAAAAACTGTTTTTT.

The rearrangement links TRBV6-1 to TRBJ2-3; 7 bases agree with TRBD1. This CDR3 is 15 amino acids long. The junction had 10 bases not matched to a gene; V was cut back by 7 bases and J by 3 bases. From germline, CDR1 is MNHNS and CDR2 SASEGT. CDR3 sequence: CASIADRDGTDTQYF. CDR3 in DNA: TGTGCCAGCATCGCCGACAGGGATGGTACAGATACGCAGTATTTT.